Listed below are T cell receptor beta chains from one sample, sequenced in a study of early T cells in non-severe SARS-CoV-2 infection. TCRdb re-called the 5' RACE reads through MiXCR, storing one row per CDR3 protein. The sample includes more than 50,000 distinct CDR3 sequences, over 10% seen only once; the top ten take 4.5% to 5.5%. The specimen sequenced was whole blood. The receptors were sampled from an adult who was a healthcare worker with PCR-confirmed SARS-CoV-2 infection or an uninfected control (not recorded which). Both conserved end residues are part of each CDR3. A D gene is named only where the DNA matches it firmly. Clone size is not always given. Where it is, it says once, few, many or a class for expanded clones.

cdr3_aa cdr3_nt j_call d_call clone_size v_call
CASSLVRLMAGTARRNEQFF TGTGCCAGCAGCTTAGTTCGGTTAATGGCAGGGACAGCGCGAAGGAATGAGCAGTTCTTC TRBJ2-1 TRBD1 many TRBV11-2
CASSTSETYEQYF TGTGCCAGTTCGACTAGCGAAACCTACGAGCAGTACTTC TRBJ2-7 TRBD2 . TRBV6-1
CASSFPEDTYSYEQYF TGTGCCAGCAGCTTCCCGGAGGACACCTACTCCTACGAGCAGTACTTC TRBJ2-7 . few TRBV5-5
CSAGDSYGYTF TGCAGTGCGGGGGACAGCTATGGCTACACCTTC TRBJ1-2 TRBD1 many TRBV20-1
CASSVPWIGQPQHF TGTGCCAGCAGTGTCCCATGGATCGGCCAGCCCCAGCATTTT TRBJ1-5 . . TRBV28
CASSRDRGLTYEQYF TGTGCCAGCAGTCGGGACAGGGGGCTGACCTACGAGCAGTACTTC TRBJ2-7 TRBD1 many TRBV28
CASSLFLVQTDTQYF TGTGCCAGCAGTTTATTCTTGGTTCAAACAGATACGCAGTATTTT TRBJ2-3 . many TRBV28
CASSRTFSSYEQYF TGTGCCTCATCACGAACTTTTAGCTCCTACGAGCAGTACTTC TRBJ2-7 . many TRBV27
CASSERSGAPGELFF TGTGCCAGCAGCGAAAGATCCGGGGCTCCCGGGGAGCTGTTTTTT TRBJ2-2 . medium-sized TRBV6-1
CAWTRGLGYGYTF TGTGCCTGGACTAGGGGGCTTGGCTATGGCTACACCTTC TRBJ1-2 TRBD1 few TRBV30
CASIRQGSYNEQFF TGTGCCAGCATCCGACAGGGCTCCTACAATGAGCAGTTCTTC TRBJ2-1 TRBD1 . TRBV12-3/TRBV12-4